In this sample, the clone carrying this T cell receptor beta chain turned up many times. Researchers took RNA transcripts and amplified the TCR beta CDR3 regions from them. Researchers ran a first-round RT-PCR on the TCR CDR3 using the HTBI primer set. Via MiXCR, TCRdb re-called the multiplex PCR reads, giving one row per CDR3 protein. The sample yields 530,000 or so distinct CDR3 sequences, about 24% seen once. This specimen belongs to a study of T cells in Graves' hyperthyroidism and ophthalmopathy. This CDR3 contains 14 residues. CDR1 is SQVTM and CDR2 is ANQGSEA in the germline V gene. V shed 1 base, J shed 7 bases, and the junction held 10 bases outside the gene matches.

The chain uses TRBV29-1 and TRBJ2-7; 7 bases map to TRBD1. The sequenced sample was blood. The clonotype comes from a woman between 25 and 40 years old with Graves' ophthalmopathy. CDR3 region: CSVEAPTGSAEQYF. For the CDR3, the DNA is TGCAGCGTTGAAGCCCCGACAGGGTCCGCTGAGCAGTACTTC.